One and the same sample provided the 24 T cell receptor beta chains below, sequenced in a study of cytomegalovirus exposure and HLA in healthy donors. Researchers ran the PCR with 60 Vbeta and 13 Jbeta primers. Only in-frame clones appear in the TCRdb table, and some are missing; sequencing was by immunoSEQ multiplex PCR. The sample has 81,000 or so clones; about 69% are singletons. The specimen sequenced was PBMCs. These receptors originate from a man in his fifties or sixties in good health and CMV-seronegative.

The chain combines TRBV2 with TRBJ2-1; D is perhaps TRBD2 (6 bases). The CDR3 has 14 residues. The V end lost 7 bases, the J end lost 1 base, and 11 bases lay between the germline ends. Germline values: CDR1 SNHLY, CDR2 FYNNEI. DNA for the CDR3: TGTGCCAGCACTAACGGGGGTTCCTACAATGAGCAGTTCTTC. Protein: CASTNGGSYNEQFF.

This clone showed up just once. This rearrangement joins TRBV7-8 to TRBJ2-1; D might be TRBD1 (5 bases). Germline V gene data show CDR1 as SGHVS and CDR2 as FQNEAQ. Trimming stripped 5 bases from V and 4 bases from J, with 21 bases between. This CDR3 is 17 amino acids long. Here the CDR3 DNA reads TGTGCCAGCAGCCGTCAGCCGGGTGGGGCGGATTACAATGAGCAGTTCTTC. Translation: CASSRQPGGADYNEQFF.

Here the CDR3 DNA reads TGTGCCTGGAGTGTACAAGCAACTAATGAAAAACTGTTTTTT. Its translation is CAWSVQATNEKLFF. This sequence joins TRBV30 and TRBJ1-4; D gene unclear. Germline loops: CDR1 GTSNPN, CDR2 SVGIG (reference sequence). V was shortened by 0 bases and J by 0 bases, with 5 bases between the two germline ends. This CDR3 has 14 residues. The variable domain in full, with the rest retrieved from reference TRBV30 and TRBJ1-4, is SQTIHQWPATLVQPVGSPLSLECTVEGTSNPNLYWYRQAAGRGLQLLFYSVGIGQISSEVPQNLSASRPQDRQFILSSKKLLLSDSGFYLCAWSVQATNEKLFFGSGTQLSVL.

V usage is TRBV19 and J usage is TRBJ1-2, with TRBD1 identical over 7 bases. Germline trimming cut 8 bases from V and 7 bases from J; bases unmatched to any gene: 10. Germline CDR1 is LNHDA and CDR2 is SQIVND (reference sequence). The CDR3 covers 13 residues. The CDR3 sequence is CASQGQPLFGYTF. CDR3 coding DNA: TGTGCCAGTCAGGGACAGCCACTCTTTGGCTACACCTTC. Full variable domain (rest looked up from reference TRBV19 and TRBJ1-2): DGGITQSPKYLFRKEGQNVTLSCEQNLNHDAMYWYRQDPGQGLRLIYYSQIVNDFQKGDIAEGYSVSREKKESFPLTVTSAQKNPTAFYLCASQGQPLFGYTFGSGTRLTVV.

The rearrangement links TRBV4-2 to TRBJ2-5, with 8 bases aligning to TRBD2. There are 16 residues in the CDR3. CDR1 is LGHNA, CDR2 YNFKEQ, per germline. The J segment lost 1 base and the V segment lost 0 bases, leaving 4 bases of the junction unmatched. This CDR3 is CASSQEGRGAQETQYF. In DNA, the CDR3 is TGTGCCAGCAGCCAAGAGGGGCGGGGGGCCCAAGAGACCCAGTACTTC.

The chain couples TRBV9 to TRBJ2-7, with D maybe TRBD2 (7 bases). Trimming removed 3 bases from V and 5 bases from J, with 15 bases in between. Germline CDR1 reads SGDLS; CDR2 reads YYNGEE. This CDR3 is 14 amino acids long. CDR3 region: CASSASAGAHEQYF. CDR3 sequence (DNA): TGTGCCAGCAGCGCCTCGGCGGGGGCTCACGAGCAGTACTTC.

V and J are TRBV5-6 and TRBJ1-1, with D maybe TRBD1 (5 bases). V lost 4 bases and J 1 base, leaving 14 bases between the germline ends. Looked up from germline, CDR1 is SGHDT and CDR2 is YYEEEE. This CDR3 has 15 residues. DNA for the CDR3: TGTGCCAGCAGCCCTGATTGGGGGGAGAACACTGAAGCTTTCTTT. As protein: CASSPDWGENTEAFF.

The chain recombines TRBV6-5 with TRBJ2-5; D gene uncertain. The CDR3 is 14 amino acids. Germline V gene data show CDR1 as MNHEY and CDR2 as SVGAGI. V was clipped by 2 bases and J by 4 bases, with 11 bases between them. CDR3 DNA: TGTGCCAGCAGTTACGCTCGCGGTCGAGAGACCCAGTACTTC. It is translated as CASSYARGRETQYF.

This chain links TRBV2 with TRBJ2-7, with 9 nucleotides matching TRBD1. The CDR3 runs 16 residues. CDR1 SNHLY and CDR2 FYNNEI come from the germline V gene. The V and J ends lost 8 bases and 6 bases, in that order; junction bases with no gene match: 17. In DNA form, the CDR3 reads TGTGCCAGCTGCAGACGGACAGGGGCCTTCTCCCCCGAGCAGTACTTC. This sequence encodes CASCRRTGAFSPEQYF. The full variable domain, rest sourced from reference TRBV2 and TRBJ2-7, is EPEVTQTPSHQVTQMGQEVILRCVPISNHLYFYWYRQILGQKVEFLVSFYNNEISEKSEIFDDQFSVERPDGSNFTLKIRSTKLEDSAMYFCASCRRTGAFSPEQYFGPGTRLTVT.

The rearrangement joins TRBV18 to TRBJ2-5; 11 bases are a match to TRBD2. CDR1 is KGHSH and CDR2 is LQKENI in the germline V gene. This CDR3 is built from 15 residues. Germline trimming cut 3 bases from V and 11 bases from J; bases unmatched to any gene: 11. The CDR3 nucleotides are TGTGCCAGCTCACCGGTGTTAGCGGGGGGGGAGGAGCAGTACTTC. As protein: CASSPVLAGGEEQYF.

With respect to this clone: The junction departs from germline at one end; a sequencing error may be responsible. This rearrangement joins TRBV7-7 to TRBJ1-4, with D hard to call. Germline V gene data show CDR1 as SSHAT and CDR2 as FNYEAQ (reference sequence). The CDR3 has 14 amino acids. For the CDR3, the DNA is TGTGCTAGCAGCCGTGCGGGGTCGGGTGAAAAACTGTTTTTT. Its translation is CASSRAGSGEKLFF.

The chain is built from TRBV19 and TRBJ2-7; 7 bases line up with TRBD1. The germline CDR1 and CDR2 sequences are LNHDA and SQIVND (reference sequence). V gave up 4 bases and J gave up 1 base; unmatched junction bases: 4. This CDR3 contains 14 residues. This CDR3 is CASSKGQYSYEQYF. The CDR3 DNA is TGTGCCAGTAGTAAGGGACAGTATTCCTACGAGCAGTACTTC.

The chain combines TRBV9 with TRBJ2-2; possibly TRBD2 for D (6 bases). The CDR3 consists of 13 residues. Trimming took off 0 bases at V and 7 bases at J, with 7 bases between the two ends. Looked up from germline, CDR1 is SGDLS and CDR2 is YYNGEE. CDR3 nucleotide sequence: TGTGCCAGCAGCGTAGGGGACTTCGGGGAGCTGTTTTTT. Translation: CASSVGDFGELFF.

CDR3 in amino acids: CASSRGDTQYF. The CDR3 DNA reads as TGCGCCAGCAGTCGCGGGGATACGCAGTATTTT. V is TRBV10-1 and J is TRBJ2-3; D is possibly TRBD2 (5 bases). CDR3 length: 11 amino acids. The ends were cut back, 5 bases at V and 6 bases at J, with 6 bases in the middle. CDR1 and CDR2 from the germline V gene are WNHNN and SYGVQD (reference sequence).

The DNA for the CDR3 is TGTGCCAGCAGCGTGCGAACAGGCATGAACACTGAAGCTTTCTTT. Its translation is CASSVRTGMNTEAFF. V usage is TRBV9 and J usage is TRBJ1-1, with a tentative D call TRBD1 (5 bases). Trimming pared 2 bases from V and 0 bases from J, leaving 11 bases between. Germline CDR1 reads SGDLS; CDR2 reads YYNGEE. CDR3 length: 15 amino acids.

The table lists this clone with a few counts. V and J are TRBV10-3 and TRBJ1-2, with D maybe TRBD1 (5 bases). The germline V gene has CDR1 ENHRY and CDR2 SYGVKD. The V and J ends lost 5 bases and 0 bases respectively, with 7 bases between them. This CDR3 comprises 13 residues. The CDR3 DNA sequence: TGTGCCATCAGTCCGGGGGCTAACTATGGCTACACCTTC. Its protein is CAISPGANYGYTF.

The chain couples TRBV7-8 to TRBJ1-2; possible D gene TRBD1, 5 bases. V was clipped by 2 bases and J by 4 bases, with 8 bases between them. The CDR3 loop spans 13 amino acids. Looked up from germline, CDR1 is SGHVS and CDR2 is FQNEAQ. The DNA of the CDR3 is TGTGCCAGCAGCTTACCAGGGCTCTATGGCTACACCTTC. This translates into CASSLPGLYGYTF.

The chain has TRBV2 and TRBJ2-7; TRBD1 agrees at 7 bases. CDR3 size: 13 residues. V lost 7 bases, J lost 3 bases, and 6 bases stayed unmatched. Germline CDR1 reads SNHLY; CDR2 reads FYNNEI. The CDR3 nucleotides read TGTGCCAGCAACCGGGACAGAGGCTACGAGCAGTACTTC. Translated, it gives CASNRDRGYEQYF.

This rearrangement joins TRBV6-5 to TRBJ1-1; maybe TRBD1 (5 bases). This CDR3 region has 14 residues. Trimming pared 2 bases from V and 1 base from J, leaving 8 bases between. CDR1 is MNHEY, CDR2 SVGAGI, per germline. CDR3 nucleotide sequence: TGTGCCAGCAGTTACGGGCAGGGGAACACTGAAGCTTTCTTT. It is translated as CASSYGQGNTEAFF.

This clone appeared a few times. The V gene is TRBV11-1, the J gene TRBJ1-4, with TRBD1 matching 9 bases. The germline gives CDR1 SGHAT, CDR2 FQDESV (reference sequence). V lost 5 bases to trimming and J lost 5 bases; unmatched junction nucleotides: 6. The CDR3 extends over 15 amino acids. CDR3 protein: CASSLGTGPNEKLFF. The CDR3, as DNA: TGTGCCAGCAGCCTCGGGACAGGGCCAAATGAAAAACTGTTTTTT.

This chain links TRBV5-1 with TRBJ2-5; 14 bases line up with TRBD2. V was pared by 4 bases and J by 5 bases, with 16 bases of the junction left unmatched. The CDR3 runs 19 residues. CDR1 SGHRS and CDR2 YFSETQ come from the germline V gene. DNA for the CDR3: TGCGCCAGCAGCCCGTGGACGGGGACTAGCGGGGGCGGTAGCGAGACCCAGTACTTC. Translating gives CASSPWTGTSGGGSETQYF.

This chain joins TRBV7-6 and TRBJ1-1; 11 nucleotides line up with TRBD1. This CDR3 has 13 amino acids. V lost 5 bases to trimming and J lost 6 bases; unmatched junction nucleotides: 2. Germline CDR1 and CDR2: SGHVS and FNYEAQ. CDR3 bases: TGTGCCAGCAGCCCGGGACAGGGGGCTGAAGCTTTCTTT. This translates into CASSPGQGAEAFF.

A few counts support this clone. The chain employs TRBV11-1 and TRBJ1-1, with D unresolved. The germline CDR1 and CDR2 sequences are SGHAT and FQDESV (reference sequence). The CDR3 is 12 residues long. Trimming shortened V by 5 bases and J by 4 bases, and 8 bases separated the two germline ends. The DNA for the CDR3 is TGTGCCAGCAGCCCCTCGTCCACTGAAGCTTTCTTT. Protein: CASSPSSTEAFF.

This rearrangement joins TRBV6-4 to TRBJ2-1; possible D gene TRBD1, 5 bases. Germline CDR1 and CDR2: MRHNA and SNTAGT. V dropped 2 bases and J dropped 9 bases, with 17 bases sitting between them. The CDR3 is 15 amino acids. CDR3 sequence: CASSDQPNQGGEQFF. CDR3 sequence (DNA): TGTGCCAGCAGTGACCAGCCCAATCAGGGCGGTGAGCAGTTCTTC.